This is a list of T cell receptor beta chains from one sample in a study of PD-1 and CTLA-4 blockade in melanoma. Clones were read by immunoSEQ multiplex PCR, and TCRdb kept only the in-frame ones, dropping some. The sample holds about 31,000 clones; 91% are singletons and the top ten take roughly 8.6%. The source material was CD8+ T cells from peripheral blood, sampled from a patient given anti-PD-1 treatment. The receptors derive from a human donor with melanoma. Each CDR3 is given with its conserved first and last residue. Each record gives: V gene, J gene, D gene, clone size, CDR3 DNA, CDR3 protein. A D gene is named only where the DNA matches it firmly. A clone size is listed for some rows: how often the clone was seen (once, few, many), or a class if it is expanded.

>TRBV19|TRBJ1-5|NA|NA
TGTGCCACCGTGGGTTACTGGAATCAGCCCCAGCATTTT
CATVGYWNQPQHF
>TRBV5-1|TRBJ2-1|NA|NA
TGCGCCAGCAGCTTGGAGGATACAGAGTCCTACAATGAGCAGTTCTTC
CASSLEDTESYNEQFF
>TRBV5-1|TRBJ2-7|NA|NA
TGCGCCAGCAGCTTTGGTCGGGACAACCTCGATTACGAGCAGTACTTC
CASSFGRDNLDYEQYF
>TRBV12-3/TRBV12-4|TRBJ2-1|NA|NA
TGTGCCAGCAGTTCGACTCCCTTCAATGAGCAGTTCTTC
CASSSTPFNEQFF
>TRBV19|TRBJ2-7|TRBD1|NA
TGTGCCAGTAGTGCGGACAGGGCGAGCGAGCAGTACTTC
CASSADRASEQYF
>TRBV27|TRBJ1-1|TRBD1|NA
TGTGCCAGCAGTTTAGGGACAGCCACTGAAGCTTTCTTT
CASSLGTATEAFF
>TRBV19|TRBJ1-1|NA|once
TGTGCCAGTAGCGACAGCCTAGCGGTGGCTTTCTTT
CASSDSLAVAFF
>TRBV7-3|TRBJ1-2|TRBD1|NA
TGTGCCAGCAGCCCAACAGGGGGGGCGGATGGCTACACCTTC
CASSPTGGADGYTF
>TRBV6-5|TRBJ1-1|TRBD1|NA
TGTGCCAGCTTTGCAGGGGGAAACACTGAAGCTTTCTTT
CASFAGGNTEAFF
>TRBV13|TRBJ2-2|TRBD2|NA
TGTGCCAGCAGCTCTCGGACTAGCGGGGCACCGGGGGAGCTGTTTTTT
CASSSRTSGAPGELFF
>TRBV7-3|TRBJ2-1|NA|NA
TGTGCCAGCAGCGGAGGCAATGAGCAGTTCTTC
CASSGGNEQFF
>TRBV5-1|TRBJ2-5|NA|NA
TGCGCCAGCAGCTTCACGGGAGATGCTGAGACCCAGTACTTC
CASSFTGDAETQYF
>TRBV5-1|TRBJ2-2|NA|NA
TGCGCCAGCAGCTTGGAGGGTCCCGGGGAGCTGTTTTTT
CASSLEGPGELFF
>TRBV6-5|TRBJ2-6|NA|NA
TGTGCCAGCAGTCCCACGGTCTCTGGGGCCAACGTCCTGACTTTC
CASSPTVSGANVLTF
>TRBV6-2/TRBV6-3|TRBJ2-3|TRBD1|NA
TGTGCCAGCAGTCCGCTCGACAGGGGAAGCACAGATACGCAGTATTTT
CASSPLDRGSTDTQYF
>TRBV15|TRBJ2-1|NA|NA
TGTGCCACCAGCAGATCTGGTGGATTCGATGAGCAGTTCTTC
CATSRSGGFDEQFF
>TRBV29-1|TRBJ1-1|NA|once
TGCAGCGTCCAGGGAGGAAACACTGAAGCTTTCTTT
CSVQGGNTEAFF
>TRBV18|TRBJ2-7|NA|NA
TGTGCCAGCTCACCATCACAGCCCTACGAGCAGTACTTC
CASSPSQPYEQYF
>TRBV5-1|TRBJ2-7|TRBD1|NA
TGCGCCAGCAGCGATCGGACAGGGCCCTCCTCCTACGAGCAGTACTTC
CASSDRTGPSSYEQYF
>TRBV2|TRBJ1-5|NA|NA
TGTGCCAGTGAGGGAGGGGGGGAAGAGAGCAATCAGCCCCAGCATTTT
CASEGGGEESNQPQHF
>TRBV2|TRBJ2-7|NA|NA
TGTGCCAGCAGTCCGCCCGGGGTATACGAGCAGTACTTC
CASSPPGVYEQYF
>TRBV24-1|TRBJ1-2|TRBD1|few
TGTGCCACCAGTGAAGGGGGCCTCGGGGGCTACACCTTC
CATSEGGLGGYTF
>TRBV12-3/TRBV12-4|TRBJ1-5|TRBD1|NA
TGTGCCAGCAGTTTGACAGGGAATCAGCCCCAGCATTTT
CASSLTGNQPQHF
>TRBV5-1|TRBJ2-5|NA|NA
TGCGCCAGCAGCTTGGTCGGGACGCCCGGGACGGAGACCCAGTACTTC
CASSLVGTPGTETQYF
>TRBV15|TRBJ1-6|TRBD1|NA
TGTGCCACCAGCAGAGAGGACAGGGACAGGGCATTTTCACCCCTCCACTTT
CATSREDRDRAFSPLHF
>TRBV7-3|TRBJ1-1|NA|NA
TGTGCCAGCAGCTTCAACTTGGAAACTGAAGCTTTCTTT
CASSFNLETEAFF
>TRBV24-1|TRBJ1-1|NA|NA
TGTGCCACCAGTGGCCCGAGCACTGAAGCTTTCTTT
CATSGPSTEAFF
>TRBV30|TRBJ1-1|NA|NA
TGTGCCTGGAGCGCTAACCGGGACACTGAAGCTTTCTTT
CAWSANRDTEAFF
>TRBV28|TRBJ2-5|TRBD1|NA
TGTGCCAGCAGTACCCCGACAGGGGAATTGCAAGAGACCCAGTACTTC
CASSTPTGELQETQYF
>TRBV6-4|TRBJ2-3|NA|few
TGTGCCAGCAGTGACGGGACTTCCTCCACAGATACGCAGTATTTT
CASSDGTSSTDTQYF
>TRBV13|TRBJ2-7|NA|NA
TGTGCCAGCAGCTCCGAGACGGGGGAGCAGTACTTC
CASSSETGEQYF
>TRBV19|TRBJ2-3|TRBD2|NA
TGTGCCAGTAGTTCCCCCAGAGCTAGCGGGTACGCAGATACGCAGTATTTT
CASSSPRASGYADTQYF
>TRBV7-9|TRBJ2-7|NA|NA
TGTGCCAGCAGCTCCCCGGACAACTACGAGCAGTACTTC
CASSSPDNYEQYF